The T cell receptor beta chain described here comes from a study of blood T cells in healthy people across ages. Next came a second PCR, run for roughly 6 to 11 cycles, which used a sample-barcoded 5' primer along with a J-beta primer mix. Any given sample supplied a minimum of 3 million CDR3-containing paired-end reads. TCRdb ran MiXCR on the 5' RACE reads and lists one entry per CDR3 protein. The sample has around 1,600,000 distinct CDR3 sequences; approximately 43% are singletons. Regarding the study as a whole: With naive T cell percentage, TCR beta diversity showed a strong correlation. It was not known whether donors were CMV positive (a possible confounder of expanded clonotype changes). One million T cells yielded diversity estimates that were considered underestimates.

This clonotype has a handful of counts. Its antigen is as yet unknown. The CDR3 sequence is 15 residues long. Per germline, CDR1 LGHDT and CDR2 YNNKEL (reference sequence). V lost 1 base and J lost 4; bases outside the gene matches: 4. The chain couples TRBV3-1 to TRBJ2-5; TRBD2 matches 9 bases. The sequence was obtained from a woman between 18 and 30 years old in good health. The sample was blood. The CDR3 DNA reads TGTGCCAGCAGCCAAGGGACTAGCGTTCTAGAGACCCAGTACTTC. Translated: CASSQGTSVLETQYF.